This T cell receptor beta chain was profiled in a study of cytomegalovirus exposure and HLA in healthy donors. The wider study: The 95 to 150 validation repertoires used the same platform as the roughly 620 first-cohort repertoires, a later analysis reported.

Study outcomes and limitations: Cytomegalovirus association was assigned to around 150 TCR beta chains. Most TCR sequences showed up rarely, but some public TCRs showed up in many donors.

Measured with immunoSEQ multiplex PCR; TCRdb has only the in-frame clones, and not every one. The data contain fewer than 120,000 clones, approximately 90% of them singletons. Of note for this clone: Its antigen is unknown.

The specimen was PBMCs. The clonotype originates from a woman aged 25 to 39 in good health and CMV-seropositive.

The DNA of the CDR3 is TGTGCCAGCTCACCATCCTGGACAGGGCGACACTACACTGAAGCTTTCTTT. It specifies CASSPSWTGRHYTEAFF. This chain joins TRBV18 and TRBJ1-1, with 8 positions matching TRBD1. V lost 2 bases and J lost 3; bases outside the gene matches: 11. Germline-derived CDR1 and CDR2 are KGHSH and LQKENI. This CDR3 has 17 amino acids.